The rows below give T cell receptor beta chains drawn from one sample of a study of T cells after yellow fever vaccination. MiXCR, run by TCRdb on the 5' RACE reads, gives a single entry per CDR3 protein. The sample yields tens of thousands of distinct CDR3 sequences, more than 5.5% seen once. The sequencing here drew on CD8+ T cells sorted from PBMCs, taken roughly 10 days after the first yellow fever vaccination. All receptors come from a man younger than 30 who received the YFV17D yellow fever vaccine. CDR3s include the opening cysteine and the closing phenylalanine or tryptophan. Clone size is stated in some rows and not others, as once, few, many or a class when expanded.

abundance	v_gene	CDR3aa
many	TRBV12-3/TRBV12-4	CASSPTGLGETQYF
few	TRBV12-3/TRBV12-4	CASSRNPGARDTEAFF
NA	TRBV20-1	CSADGGGGANVLTF
NA	TRBV19	CASSRFAGGLNEQFF
many	TRBV7-6	CASRSDLGTGELFF
NA	TRBV2	CGSSFGPKWDTGELFF
many	TRBV11-3	CASRGGPGDTQYF
many	TRBV4-2	CASSQELATQETQYF
NA	TRBV27	CASSPGQGGETQYF
many	TRBV4-1	CASSQVTGDQPQHF
many	TRBV4-1	CASSLRRTGANYGYTF
few	TRBV7-9	CASSTESVFPYGYTF
few	TRBV12-3/TRBV12-4	CASRDENYGYTF
NA	TRBV7-2	CASSLRDRGHTDTQYF
many	TRBV5-1	CASSLAGTGGHEQFF
many	TRBV7-2	CASSWVLAGAGTDTQYF
many	TRBV20-1	CSAKGGIRKEKLFF
few	TRBV4-1	CASRGGNNEQFF
NA	TRBV7-8	CASSVHGTGSDSYNSPLHF
NA	TRBV4-1	CASSQESGDSNQPQHF
many	TRBV9	CASPSGESPSTDTQYF
few	TRBV12-3/TRBV12-4	CASSFRGSSYNEQFF
many	TRBV27	CASSLSLGTAHTDTQYF
many	TRBV29-1	CSVAGTTNTEAFF
NA	TRBV5-1	CASSLIWVGYGYTF
NA	TRBV20-1	CSARDPTGGGTDTQYF
many	TRBV4-1	CASSQAGTGNTEAFF
many	TRBV13	CASSLRGLETQYF
few	TRBV9	CASSVGTDEQYF
NA	TRBV6-4	CASSRMWPFLGLEQGWGTEAFF
few	TRBV7-2	CASSPQFGGDTQYF
few	TRBV6-2/TRBV6-3	CASTEGLNTGELFF
many	TRBV27	CASSLDRDSYEQYF
NA	TRBV4-1	CASSDNEWQETQYF
NA	TRBV20-1	CSARTSARFSNYGYTF
few	TRBV9	CASSEGLAGGAETQYF
few	TRBV3-1	CASSQEPTTSTDTQYF
NA	TRBV28	CASSLNAGLAKNIQYF
many	TRBV7-9	CASSQSNQPQHF
NA	TRBV9	CASSVEHRANEQFF
NA	TRBV11-2	CASSPSASLADTQYF
NA	TRBV19	CASSPGLLIYEQYF
NA	TRBV19	CAASEGVFYNEQFF
NA	TRBV10-3	CVIRKIQGIDTGELFF